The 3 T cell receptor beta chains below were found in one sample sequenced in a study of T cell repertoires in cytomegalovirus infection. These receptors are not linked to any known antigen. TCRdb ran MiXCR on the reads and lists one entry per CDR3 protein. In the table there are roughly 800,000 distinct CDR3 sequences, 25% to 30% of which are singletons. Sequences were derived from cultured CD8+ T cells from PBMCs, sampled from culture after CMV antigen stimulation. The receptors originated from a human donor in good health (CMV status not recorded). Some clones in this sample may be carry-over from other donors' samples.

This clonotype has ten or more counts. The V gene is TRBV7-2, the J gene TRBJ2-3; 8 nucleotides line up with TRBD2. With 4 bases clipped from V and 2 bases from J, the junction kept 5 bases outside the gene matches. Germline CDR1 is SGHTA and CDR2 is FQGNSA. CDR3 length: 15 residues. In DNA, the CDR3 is TGTGCCAGCAGCTATGTGGGACTAGTCACAGATACGCAGTATTTT. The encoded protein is CASSYVGLVTDTQYF.

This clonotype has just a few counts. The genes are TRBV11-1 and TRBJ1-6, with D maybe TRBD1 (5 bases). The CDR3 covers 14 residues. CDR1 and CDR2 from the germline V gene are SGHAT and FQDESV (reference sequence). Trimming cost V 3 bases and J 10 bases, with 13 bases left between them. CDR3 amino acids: CASSFGTVGSPLHF. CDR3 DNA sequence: TGTGCCAGCAGCTTCGGGACGGTTGGATCACCCCTCCACTTT.

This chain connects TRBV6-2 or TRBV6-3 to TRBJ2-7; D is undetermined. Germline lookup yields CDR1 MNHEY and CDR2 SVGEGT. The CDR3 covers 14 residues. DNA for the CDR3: TGTGCCAGCAGTGAAACCGCGCCTTCCTACGAACAGTACGTC. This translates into CASSETAPSYEQYV.